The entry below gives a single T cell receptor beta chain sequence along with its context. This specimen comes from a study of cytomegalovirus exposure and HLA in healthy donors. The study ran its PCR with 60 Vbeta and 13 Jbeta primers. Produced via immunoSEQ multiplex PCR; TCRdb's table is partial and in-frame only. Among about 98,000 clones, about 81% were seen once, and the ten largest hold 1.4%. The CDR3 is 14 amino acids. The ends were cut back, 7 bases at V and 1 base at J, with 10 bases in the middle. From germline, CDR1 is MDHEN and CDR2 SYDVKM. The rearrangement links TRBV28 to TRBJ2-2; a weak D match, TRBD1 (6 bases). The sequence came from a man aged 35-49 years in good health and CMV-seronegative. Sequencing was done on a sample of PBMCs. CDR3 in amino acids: CASITGLNTGELFF. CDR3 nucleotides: TGTGCCAGCATCACAGGGTTGAACACCGGGGAGCTGTTTTTT.